This T cell receptor (beta chain) was obtained from a study of blood T cells in healthy people across ages. About the study: Template switching captured about one barcoded beta molecule per two T cells.

It was with a sample-barcoded 5' primer and a J-beta primer mix that a second PCR of about 6 to 12 cycles was run. The template-switch adaptor, which had 12 random nucleotides, put a tag on each cDNA molecule. Each sample provided no less than 2.5 million CDR3-containing paired-end reads. TCRdb re-analysed the 5' RACE reads in MiXCR, keeping a single row per CDR3 protein. The table includes 1.5 million to 2 million distinct CDR3 sequences, over 25% detected once. This clonotype was detected many times. The length of the CDR3 is 14 residues. V lost 3 bases and J 7 bases, leaving 15 bases between the germline ends. CDR1 MNHEY and CDR2 SMNVEV come from the germline V gene (reference sequence).

What was sequenced was blood. The sequence came from a woman aged 30 to 39 in good health. This chain links TRBV27 with TRBJ2-5; maybe TRBD2 (5 bases). The CDR3 DNA reads TGTGCCAGCAGTTTTAGGCAACCCCGGGGGACCCAGTACTTC. Its protein is CASSFRQPRGTQYF.